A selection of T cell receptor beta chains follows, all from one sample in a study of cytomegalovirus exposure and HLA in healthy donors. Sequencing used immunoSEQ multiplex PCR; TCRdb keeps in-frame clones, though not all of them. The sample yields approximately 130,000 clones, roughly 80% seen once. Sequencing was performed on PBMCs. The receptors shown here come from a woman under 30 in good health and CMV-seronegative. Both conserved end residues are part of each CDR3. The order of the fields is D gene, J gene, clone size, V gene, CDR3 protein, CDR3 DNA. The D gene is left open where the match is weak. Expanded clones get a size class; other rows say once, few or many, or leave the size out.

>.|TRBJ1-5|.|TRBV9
CASSATSGDGQPQHF
TGTGCCAGCAGCGCTACCTCAGGGGACGGTCAGCCCCAGCATTTT
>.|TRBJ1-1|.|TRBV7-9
CASSWGRENTEAFF
TGTGCCAGCAGCTGGGGCAGAGAGAACACTGAAGCTTTCTTT
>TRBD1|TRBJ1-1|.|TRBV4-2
CASSEGQGEAFF
TGTGCCAGCAGCGAAGGACAGGGAGAAGCTTTCTTT
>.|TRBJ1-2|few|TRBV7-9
CASSPINYGYTF
TGTGCCAGCAGCCCCATTAACTATGGCTACACCTTC
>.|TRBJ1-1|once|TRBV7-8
CASSLLRVGDTEAFF
TGTGCCAGCAGCTTACTCAGGGTTGGGGACACTGAAGCTTTCTTT
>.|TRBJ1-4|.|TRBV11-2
CASSLAGYEKLFF
TGTGCCAGCAGCTTAGCAGGATACGAAAAACTGTTTTTT
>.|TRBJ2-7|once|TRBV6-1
CASNRLNYEQYF
TGTGCCAGCAACAGGCTCAACTACGAGCAGTACTTC
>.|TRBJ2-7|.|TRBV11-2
CASSTRTEHAYEQYF
TGTGCCAGCAGCACCCGGACAGAGCACGCCTACGAGCAGTACTTC
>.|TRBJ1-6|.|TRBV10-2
CASSESEWGNSPLHF
TGCGCCAGCAGTGAGTCGGAATGGGGCAATTCACCCCTCCACTTT
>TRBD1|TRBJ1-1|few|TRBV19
CASISTGGLEAFF
TGTGCCAGTATCTCGACAGGGGGTTTAGAAGCTTTCTTT
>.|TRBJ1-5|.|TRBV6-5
CASSNLAGQNQPQHF
TGTGCCAGCAGCAACCTGGCAGGGCAAAATCAGCCCCAGCATTTT
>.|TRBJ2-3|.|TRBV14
CASSQRLAGGADTQYF
TGTGCCAGCAGCCAGCGCCTAGCAGGAGGGGCAGATACGCAGTATTTT
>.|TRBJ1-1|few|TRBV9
CASSPRTGNTEAFF
TGTGCCAGCAGCCCCCGGACGGGAAACACTGAAGCTTTCTTT
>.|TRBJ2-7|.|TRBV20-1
CSARTEYEQYF
TGCAGTGCCCGGACAGAATACGAGCAGTACTTC
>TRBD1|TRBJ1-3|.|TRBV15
CATSSRTGGINTIYF
TGTGCCACCAGCAGTAGAACAGGGGGTATCAACACCATATATTTT
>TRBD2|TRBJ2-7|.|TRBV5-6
CASSSHPSGRDYEQYF
TGTGCCAGCAGCTCCCATCCTAGCGGGAGGGACTACGAGCAGTACTTC
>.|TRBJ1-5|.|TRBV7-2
CASSSQTPYSNQPQHF
TGTGCCAGCAGCTCCCAGACACCCTATAGCAATCAGCCCCAGCATTTT